This TCR beta chain was captured in a study of shared clonotypes between healthy human individuals. V shed 3 bases and J 9 bases; nucleotides not matched to a gene: 1. CDR1 and CDR2 (germline): SGHNT, YENEEA. This CDR3 contains 14 residues. As concerns this clone: Its antigen is undetermined.

Researchers ran the assay at a deep level. The assay was immunoSEQ multiplex PCR, and TCRdb's table has in-frame clones only and misses some. The sample holds about 960,000 clones; around three quarters are singletons and the top ten take roughly 1.5%. Points from the study as a whole: Sampling involved blood alone; tissue repertoires likely differ.

Splitting of CD4+ cells produced CD45RA+ naive and CD45RA-negative memory subsets. The V call is TRBV11-3, the J call TRBJ2-1; 14 bases fit TRBD2. Material for sequencing was memory CD4+ T cells sorted from blood. Subset: CD45RA-negative fraction. The TCR comes from a man aged 18 to 29 in good health. As DNA, the CDR3 is TGTGCCAGCAGCTTGGGACTAGCGGGAGTTGAGCAGTTCTTC. This codes for CASSLGLAGVEQFF.